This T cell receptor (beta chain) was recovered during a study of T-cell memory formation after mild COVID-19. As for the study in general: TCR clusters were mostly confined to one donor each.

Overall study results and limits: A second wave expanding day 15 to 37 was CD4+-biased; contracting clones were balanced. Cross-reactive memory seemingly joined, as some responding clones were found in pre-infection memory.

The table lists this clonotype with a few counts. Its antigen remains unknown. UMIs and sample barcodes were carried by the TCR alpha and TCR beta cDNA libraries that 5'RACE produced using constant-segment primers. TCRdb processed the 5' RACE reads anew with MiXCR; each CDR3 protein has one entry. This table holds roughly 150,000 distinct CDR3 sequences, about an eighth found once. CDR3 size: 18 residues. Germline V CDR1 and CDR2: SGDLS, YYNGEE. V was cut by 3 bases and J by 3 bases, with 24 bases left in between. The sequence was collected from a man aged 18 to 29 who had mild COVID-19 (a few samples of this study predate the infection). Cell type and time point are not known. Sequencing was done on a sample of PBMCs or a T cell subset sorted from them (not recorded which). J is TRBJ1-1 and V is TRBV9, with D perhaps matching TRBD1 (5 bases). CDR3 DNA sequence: TGTGCCAGCAGCGAACCCCGGGGGAGGTCCCATTCGGACACTGAAGCTTTCTTT. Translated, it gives CASSEPRGRSHSDTEAFF.